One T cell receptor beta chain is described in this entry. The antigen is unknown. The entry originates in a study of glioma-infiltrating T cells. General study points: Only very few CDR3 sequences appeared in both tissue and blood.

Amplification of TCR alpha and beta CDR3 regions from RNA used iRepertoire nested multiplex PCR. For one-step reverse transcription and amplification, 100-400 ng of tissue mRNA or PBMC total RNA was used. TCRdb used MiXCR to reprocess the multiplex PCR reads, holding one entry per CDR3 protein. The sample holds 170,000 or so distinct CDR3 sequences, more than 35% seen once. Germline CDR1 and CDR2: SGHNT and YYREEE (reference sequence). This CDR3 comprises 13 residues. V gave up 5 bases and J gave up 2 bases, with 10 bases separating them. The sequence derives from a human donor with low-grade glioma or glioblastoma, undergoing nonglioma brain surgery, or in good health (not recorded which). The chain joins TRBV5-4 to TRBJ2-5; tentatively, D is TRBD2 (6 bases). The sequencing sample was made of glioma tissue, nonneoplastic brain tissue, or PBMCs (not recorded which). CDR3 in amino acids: CASRRSGQETQYF. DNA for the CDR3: TGTGCCAGCAGACGTAGCGGACAAGAGACCCAGTACTTC.